Listed here are 13 T cell receptor beta chains from one sample, sequenced in a study of blood T cell repertoires in COVID-19. The assay was immunoSEQ multiplex PCR, and TCRdb's table has in-frame clones only and misses some. The table has some 270,000 clones, roughly 85% seen once. The sample consisted of PBMCs or T cells enriched from blood (not recorded which). The receptors derive from a woman between 45 and 65 years old who had been exposed to COVID-19.

The chain uses TRBV12-3 or TRBV12-4 and TRBJ2-1; D is perhaps TRBD2 (6 bases). V lost 4 bases and J lost 5, with 9 bases in between. This CDR3 comprises 13 residues. The CDR3 sequence: CASSSGLNNEQFF. CDR3 DNA sequence: TGTGCCAGCAGTTCGGGACTGAACAATGAGCAGTTCTTC.

The chain carries TRBV9 and TRBJ1-1; D is unclear. The CDR3 length is 13 residues. V lost 3 bases and J lost 1, with 7 bases in between. Per germline, CDR1 SGDLS and CDR2 YYNGEE. CDR3: CASSALWNTEAFF. Here the CDR3 DNA reads TGTGCCAGCAGCGCCCTATGGAACACTGAAGCTTTCTTT.

The chain links TRBV5-8 to TRBJ1-5; 8 bases are a match to TRBD1. There are 14 residues in the CDR3. Germline CDR1 and CDR2: SGHTS and YDEGEE. The V segment lost 4 bases and the J segment 7 bases; nucleotides outside the gene matches: 7. The CDR3 nucleotides are TGTGCCAGCAGCGTACGGACAGGGAAACAGCCCCAGCATTTT. It is translated as CASSVRTGKQPQHF.

The V and J genes are TRBV11-2 and TRBJ2-1; D perhaps matches TRBD1 (6 bases). The CDR3 runs 14 residues. The germline gives CDR1 SGHAT, CDR2 FQNNGV. V gave up 6 bases and J gave up 5 bases, with 14 bases separating them. The CDR3 protein is CASRPGTWDNEQFF. Written as DNA, the CDR3 is TGTGCCAGCAGGCCCGGGACATGGGACAATGAGCAGTTCTTC. Drawing the rest from reference TRBV11-2 and TRBJ2-1, the complete variable domain is EAGVAQSPRYKIIEKRQSVAFWCNPISGHATLYWYQQILGQGPKLLIQFQNNGVVDDSQLPKDRFSAERLKGVDSTLKIQPAKLEDSAVYLCASRPGTWDNEQFFGPGTRLTVL.

This clone was counted ten times or more. The chain recombines TRBV5-1 with TRBJ2-3, with 7 bases identical to TRBD1. V trimming: 4 bases; J trimming: 2 bases; junction bases outside the gene matches: 4. The CDR3 runs 14 residues. From germline, CDR1 is SGHRS and CDR2 YFSETQ. The CDR3 DNA follows: TGCGCCAGCAGCGTGGGACAGTCCACAGATACGCAGTATTTT. Its translation is CASSVGQSTDTQYF.

The gene calls are TRBV9 and TRBJ1-1; D not resolved. The length of the CDR3 is 14 residues. Germline assignment: CDR1 SGDLS and CDR2 YYNGEE. V dropped 0 bases and J dropped 1 base, with 7 bases sitting between them. DNA of the CDR3: TGTGCCAGCAGCGTAGGAGGCGAGAACACTGAAGCTTTCTTT. Translating gives CASSVGGENTEAFF.

The J gene is TRBJ1-5, the V gene TRBV7-8; D perhaps matches TRBD1 (6 bases). CDR3 length equals 14 residues. V was cut by 5 bases and J by 4 bases, with 12 bases left in between. Germline V lookup: CDR1 SGHVS, CDR2 FQNEAQ. The CDR3 nucleotides read TGTGCCAGCAGCCTCGGGACAACGAATCAGCCCCAGCATTTT. Translated: CASSLGTTNQPQHF.

V usage is TRBV25-1 and J usage is TRBJ1-1; no firm D call. The CDR3 has 12 amino acids. Germline CDR1 and CDR2: MGHDK and SYGVNS. V was shortened by 4 bases and J by 5 bases, with 8 bases between the two germline ends. DNA for the CDR3: TGTGCCAGCAGTGTCGCCGAGACTGAAGCTTTCTTT. Amino acid sequence: CASSVAETEAFF.

The rearrangement uses TRBV5-1 and TRBJ1-3; D remains ambiguous. Trimming stripped 0 bases from V and 1 base from J, with 8 bases between. This CDR3 is 15 amino acids long. The germline V gene has CDR1 SGHRS and CDR2 YFSETQ. The CDR3, as DNA: TGCGCCAGCAGCTTGGGTCCTACGTCTGGAAACACCATATATTTT. Protein product: CASSLGPTSGNTIYF.

V and J are TRBV6-5 and TRBJ1-5, with 9 nucleotides matching TRBD1. V was pared by 5 bases and J by 7 bases, with 6 bases of the junction left unmatched. Germline V gene data show CDR1 as MNHEY and CDR2 as SVGAGI. The CDR3 runs to 14 residues. The CDR3 coding sequence is TGTGCCAGCAGTCCCGACAGGGGGAGCCAGCCCCAGCATTTT. Encoded protein: CASSPDRGSQPQHF.

This chain uses TRBV10-1 with TRBJ2-5; TRBD1 aligns across 12 bases. J was trimmed by 5 bases and V by 11 bases; bases with no gene match: 12. Germline CDR1 is WNHNN and CDR2 is SYGVQD (reference sequence). This CDR3 spans 15 amino acids. This CDR3 reads CAGGRGQGARETQYF. The CDR3 DNA reads TGCGCCGGTGGAAGGGGACAGGGGGCGAGGGAGACCCAGTACTTC.

This rearrangement joins TRBV2 to TRBJ1-1; D is unclear. The V end was cut by 7 bases, the J end by 1 base, with 16 bases between. This CDR3 contains 15 residues. The V gene's germline CDR1 is SNHLY and CDR2 FYNNEI. The CDR3: CASKRRDGENTEAFF. CDR3 nucleotides: TGTGCCAGCAAACGACGTGACGGGGAGAACACTGAAGCTTTCTTT.

The chain uses TRBV13 and TRBJ1-2; D is ambiguous. Germline loops: CDR1 PRHDT, CDR2 FYEKMQ (reference sequence). Trimming stripped 5 bases from V and 1 base from J, with 8 bases between. The CDR3 extends over 13 amino acids. The CDR3 is CASSPRDNYGYTF. The CDR3, as DNA: TGTGCCAGCAGCCCCCGGGATAACTATGGCTACACCTTC.